A selection of T cell receptor beta chains follows, all from one sample in a study of blood T cell repertoires in COVID-19. Measured with immunoSEQ multiplex PCR; TCRdb has only the in-frame clones, and not every one. This sample has 150,000 to 200,000 clones, with roughly 90% found just once. Sample: peripheral blood. Receptors were obtained from a man in his fifties or sixties with acute or convalescent COVID-19. Each CDR3 is given with its conserved first and last residue. D genes are given only for firm matches. Rows give clone size only sometimes, using once, few, many, or a class for an expanded clone.

.,TRBV19,.,TRBJ2-1,CASSREAGTRNEQFF,TGTGCCAGTAGTAGAGAGGCCGGGACTCGCAATGAGCAGTTCTTC
TRBD2,TRBV9,once,TRBJ2-2,CASSVSTSGRTNTGELFF,TGTGCCAGCAGCGTATCGACTAGCGGGAGAACGAACACCGGGGAGCTGTTTTTT
TRBD1,TRBV10-3,.,TRBJ1-1,CAITRDRETEAFF,TGTGCCATCACCCGGGACAGGGAGACTGAAGCTTTCTTT
TRBD2,TRBV11-2,.,TRBJ2-7,CASSLWGGGISYEQYF,TGTGCCAGCAGCTTATGGGGCGGGGGAATCTCCTACGAGCAGTACTTC
TRBD2,TRBV9,.,TRBJ2-1,CASSVGGGLVGEQFF,TGTGCCAGCAGCGTAGGGGGTGGACTAGTCGGTGAGCAGTTCTTC
TRBD1,TRBV10-3,.,TRBJ2-1,CATEGGSRDRAYNEQFF,TGTGCCACCGAGGGAGGGTCCCGGGACAGGGCGTACAATGAGCAGTTCTTC
TRBD1,TRBV4-1,.,TRBJ2-3,CASSQDIGGGLDTQYF,TGCGCCAGCAGCCAAGATATAGGGGGCGGATTAGATACGCAGTATTTT
.,TRBV20-1,.,TRBJ1-5,CSASRRSFQPQHF,TGCAGTGCTAGTCGCAGGTCCTTTCAGCCCCAGCATTTT
TRBD1,TRBV18,once,TRBJ2-4,CASSQRQGSIQYF,TGTGCCAGCTCACAACGACAGGGGAGCATTCAGTACTTC
.,TRBV15,.,TRBJ2-2,CATSSLIGAQGELFF,TGTGCCACCAGCAGTCTCATTGGGGCGCAGGGGGAGCTGTTTTTT
TRBD2,TRBV28,.,TRBJ2-3,CASSIPSSGRAPDTQYF,TGTGCCAGCAGTATCCCCAGTAGCGGGAGGGCCCCAGATACGCAGTATTTT
.,TRBV11-3,.,TRBJ2-1,CASSLAGSSYNEQFF,TGTGCCAGCAGCTTAGCCGGGAGCTCCTACAATGAGCAGTTCTTC
.,TRBV5-6,few,TRBJ2-7,CASSLGIPGLVYEQYF,TGTGCCAGCAGCTTGGGTATACCGGGACTTGTCTACGAGCAGTACTTC
.,TRBV28,few,TRBJ1-2,CASTEGYGYTF,TGTGCCAGCACGGAGGGCTATGGCTACACCTTC
.,TRBV2,.,TRBJ1-1,CASSRDKNTEAFF,TGTGCCAGCAGTAGAGACAAGAACACTGAAGCTTTCTTT
.,TRBV4-3,.,TRBJ1-1,CASSQDLSRVTEAFF,TGCGCCAGCAGCCAAGATCTTAGCAGGGTCACTGAAGCTTTCTTT
.,TRBV28,.,TRBJ1-5,CASSWTATSQPQHF,TGTGCCAGCAGTTGGACGGCCACTAGCCAGCCCCAGCATTTT
TRBD1,TRBV5-5,once,TRBJ2-7,CASSGLQGALPYEQYF,TGTGCCAGCAGCGGATTACAGGGGGCCCTCCCCTACGAGCAGTACTTC
.,TRBV7-9,.,TRBJ1-4,CASSLNRGGTEKLFF,TGTGCCAGCAGCCTTAACCGGGGTGGTACTGAAAAACTGTTTTTT
.,TRBV5-1,.,TRBJ2-7,CASSLTDLSSYEQYF,TGCGCCAGCAGCCTAACGGACTTGTCCTCCTACGAGCAGTACTTC
TRBD1,TRBV7-6,once,TRBJ1-6,CASSLGGRNSPLHF,TGTGCCAGCAGCCTAGGGGGCCGGAATTCACCCCTCCACTTT